Sequencing of this TCR beta chain was carried out in a study of regulatory T cells in long-lasting Graves disease. The authors built TCR beta libraries using iRepertoire HTBI primers and Arm-PCR of CDR3 regions. TCRdb ran MiXCR on the multiplex PCR reads and lists one entry per CDR3 protein. The data hold about 460,000 distinct CDR3 sequences, with 12% to 15% observed a single time. V gave up 7 bases and J gave up 3 bases; unmatched junction bases: 21. This CDR3 has 18 amino acids. Germline CDR1 reads MGHRA; CDR2 reads YSYEKL. Broader study findings: Favoring TRBV28, TRBJ1-2 and TRBJ2-5 was a feature seen in persistent disease.

The sample's time point: newly diagnosed GD, antithyroid drugs for less than 3 months. There was RNA extracted from PBMCs, and the TCR library was made from it. The count of this clonotype is one. Its specificity is not known. This sample was also put to use in a study of T cells in Graves' hyperthyroidism and ophthalmopathy. That study reports: Using the HTBI primer set, a first-round RT-PCR was run on the TCR CDR3.

This sequence was found in a woman aged 50 to 60 with Graves disease. The sequenced sample was peripheral blood mononuclear cells (PBMCs), obtained at new diagnosis, from a patient treated with antithyroid drugs. The J gene is TRBJ2-7, the V gene TRBV4-1, with 7 bases lining up with TRBD2. The CDR3 loop is CASIPVEAGAPPLYEQYF. The CDR3 nucleotides are TGCGCCAGCATCCCAGTGGAGGCGGGAGCCCCACCCCTCTACGAGCAGTACTTC.